This T cell receptor beta chain appears in the sequencing data of a study of regulatory T cells in long-lasting Graves disease. The TCR beta library used iRepertoire HTBI primers with Arm-PCR amplification of CDR3. TCRdb passed the multiplex PCR reads through MiXCR, listing each CDR3 protein once. The table lists under 250,000 distinct CDR3 sequences, roughly 19% of them singletons. Comment on this clonotype: What it recognizes is unknown.

Study results and caveats: Clonotypes that were public and shared totalled 2,500 to 3,500 in persistent patients versus 750 to 1,000 in new patients.

Unmatched junction bases numbered 11, after V lost 4 bases and J lost 11 bases. The length of the CDR3 is 13 residues. Time point: newly diagnosed GD, antithyroid drugs for less than 3 months. Extracted PBMC RNA gave rise to the TCR library. This sample also belongs to another study, concerning T cells in Graves' hyperthyroidism and ophthalmopathy. According to that study: In the blood, most expanded thyroid clonotypes above 0.001 appeared as well. A median around 6 months before onset, the model predicted ophthalmopathy.

The clonotype was recovered from a woman aged 25 to 39 with Graves disease. The specimen was peripheral blood mononuclear cells (PBMCs), collected at new diagnosis, from a patient treated with antithyroid drugs. V usage is TRBV12-3 or TRBV12-4 and J usage is TRBJ2-7; 7 bases fit TRBD2. The CDR3 protein is CASSSPGLLKEYF. CDR3 nucleotide sequence: TGTGCCAGCAGTTCGCCGGGACTACTCAAAGAGTACTTC.